This T cell receptor (beta chain) was found in a study of cytomegalovirus exposure and HLA in healthy donors. Study-wide findings and caveats: Donor immune exposure was known only as CMV serostatus. Usually a TCR sequence was rare, but some public TCRs were found in many donors.

This CDR3 has 13 residues. In germline, CDR1 is MGHDK, CDR2 SYGVNS. V trimming: 8 bases; J trimming: 6 bases; junction bases outside the gene matches: 4. PCR employed 60 Vbeta and 13 Jbeta primers. Study processing details: Around 80 million unique TCR beta chains, around 10 million of them shared, were counted by a later analysis. Measured with immunoSEQ multiplex PCR; TCRdb has only the in-frame clones, and not every one. That table furnishes V, J and clone size, whereas the DNA furnished D and trimming. The data contain roughly 260,000 clones, roughly 81% of them singletons. This clone was picked up a small number of times. What it binds is unknown. Donors in the study were healthy people who gave bone marrow.

Sequencing used PBMCs. V and J are TRBV25-1 and TRBJ1-6; TRBD1 aligns across 7 bases. This TCR derives from a middle-aged woman in good health and CMV-seropositive. CDR3 sequence reads: CASEGQLNSPLHF. The CDR3, as DNA: TGTGCCAGCGAGGGACAGCTTAATTCACCCCTCCACTTT. Full variable domain (missing parts from reference TRBV25-1 and TRBJ1-6): EADIYQTPRYLVIGTGKKITLECSQTMGHDKMYWYQQDPGMELHLIHYSYGVNSTEKGDLSSESTVSRIRTEHFPLTLESARPSHTSQYLCASEGQLNSPLHFGNGTRLTVT.